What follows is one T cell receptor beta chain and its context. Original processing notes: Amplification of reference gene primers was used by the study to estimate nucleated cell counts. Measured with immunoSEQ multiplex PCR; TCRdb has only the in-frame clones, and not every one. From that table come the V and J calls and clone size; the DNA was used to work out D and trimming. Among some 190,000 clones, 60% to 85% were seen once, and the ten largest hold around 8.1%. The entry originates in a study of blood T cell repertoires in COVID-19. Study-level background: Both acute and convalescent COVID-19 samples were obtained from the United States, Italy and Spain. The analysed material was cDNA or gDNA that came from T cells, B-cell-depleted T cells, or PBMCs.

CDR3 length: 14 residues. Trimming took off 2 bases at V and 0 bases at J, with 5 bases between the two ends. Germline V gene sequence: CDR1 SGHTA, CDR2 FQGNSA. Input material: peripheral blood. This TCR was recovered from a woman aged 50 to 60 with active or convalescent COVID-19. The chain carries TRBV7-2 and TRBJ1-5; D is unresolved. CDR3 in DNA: TGTGCCAGCAGCTTAACTCATAGCAATCAGCCCCAGCATTTT. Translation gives CASSLTHSNQPQHF.